This TCR beta chain derives from a study of cytomegalovirus exposure and HLA in healthy donors (TCRdb year 2017). At the level of the whole study: An earlier analysis of some 550 of the donors reported 250 to 350 Gb of sequence data and 100 million to 140 million unique TCR beta sequences from about 200 million T cells. Around 320 gigabases of sequencing data and approximately 85 million unique TCR sequences were included in an early release covering several hundred HLA-typed donors. Of the roughly 390 genotyped donors, about 84% fell in the genetic ancestry cluster associated with self-reported Caucasian donors. The study aimed to test whether cataloging public T cell receptors could reveal signatures of past pathogen exposure. The study used immunosequencing to profile the T cell repertoires of 670 or so subjects and linked those repertoires to cytomegalovirus serostatus. Along with the approximately 650-subject first cohort, a separate validation cohort of about 110 different subjects was used. High-throughput TCR immunosequencing, statistical association of individual TCRs with disease status, and machine learning were combined to predict cytomegalovirus infection status. A later analysis re-analyzed previously published TCR beta repertoires from roughly 690 donors and added high-resolution HLA genotyping to study TCR occurrence patterns. Rather than using new phenotypic data, the later analysis identified candidate immune exposures from TCR beta sequences and from how often those sequences occurred across donors. To decide whether each TCR beta V gene segment behaved as functional or pseudogenic, an earlier analysis of 587 of the donors relied on high-throughput TCR beta sequencing. Donor age, sex, ethnicity and CMV serostatus were compiled together with the repertoire data. In a later genetic analysis, genome-wide SNP genotypes for 398 of the 666 donors were used, and that subset was treated as a discovery cohort. Every discovery cohort repertoire had been produced on one sequencing platform. HLA typing covered class I and class II loci at four-digit resolution. Typing coverage differed by locus: A, B, C, DRB1 and DQB1 were typed in roughly 620-630 donors, DQA1 in 500 to 550, DPA1 in approximately 610, and DPB1 in around 440. Four to six DR-DQ haplotypes were handled as single units for association and clustering, since linkage in the cohort was strong. On average, roughly 240,000 unique TCR beta nucleotide sequences were sequenced per donor among several hundred genotyped donors of the cohort, with about 17% of those sequences being non-productive. Beyond this particular receptor, the publication reports: When HLA alleles, especially DR and DQ, strongly co-occurred, TCR associations were difficult to assign to individual alleles. The classifier was reported to diagnose cytomegalovirus status with high specificity and sensitivity in both the original cohort and the validation cohort. Because HLA typing was missing for some donors at each locus, association tests included only the typed subset. In a later analysis, HLA-associated TCR beta chains were found to be more clonally expanded and to have lower generation probabilities than equally common non-associated chains. The presence/absence analyses assumed that sequencing depth was roughly uniform across donors, and that assumption may not be true. A later genetic analysis associated a missense DCLRE1C variant with V-gene and J-gene trimming of TCR beta chains, and an independent cohort replicated the association. Some IMGT-functional V segments, including TRBV6-2 and TRBV6-3, could not be told apart with the 87-base-pair reads, so those segments were excluded. A later analysis reported that several top co-occurrence clusters appeared linked to parvovirus B19, influenza, CMV and Epstein-Barr virus. The only immune exposure information available for the cohort was CMV serostatus. A cluster of highly shared sequence variants was judged likely to be a technical artifact of the sequencing pipeline. According to a later analysis, TCR association rates differed among HLA loci, with DRB1 alleles showing the most associated TCRs and HLA-C alleles showing the fewest. The cohort was sequenced for TCR beta chains only, and without alpha or paired-chain data the features that could be detected were limited. The earlier analysis of 450 to 700 of the donors excluded approximately 17 rarely observed V segments, including chromosome 9 orphons, because counts were too low. According to a later genetic analysis, donors in an Asian-associated ancestry cluster had fewer N-insertions in productive TCRs than the roughly 660-donor mean. Three of the identified cytomegalovirus-associated TCR beta chains were confirmed in vitro to be specific for cytomegalovirus antigens. A later analysis associated 15,000 to 20,000 TCR beta sequences with specific HLA alleles at a false discovery rate of 0.05. The authors suggested that the approach could potentially be extended to other disease states and immunological phenotypes. According to a later analysis, most CMV-associated TCR beta chains appeared to be HLA-restricted, and the HLA associations seemed to be driven largely by CMV exposure. A total of 164 TCR beta chains were listed by the study as associated with cytomegalovirus. Most TCR sequences were observed very rarely across donors, whereas some public TCRs were present in many individuals. Broadly in line with IMGT annotations, most TCR beta V segments showed up in productive rearrangements about 90% or about 30% of the time in an earlier analysis of several hundred of the donors. Correlated functional status among segregating V segments might reflect linkage disequilibrium, but an unknown experimental factor could not be ruled out. A further reported finding was that TCR beta sequences accurately predicted the HLA-A and HLA-B alleles for most subjects in the first cohort.

Library preparation was by the immunoSEQ multiplex PCR assay. For the multiplex PCR, a mixture combining 60 forward primers for TCR Vbeta segments and 13 reverse primers for TCR Jbeta segments was used. A multiplex PCR assay on genomic DNA amplified the CDR3 region of rearranged TCR beta genes. The Illumina HiSeq System was used to sequence the amplified TCR beta libraries as 87-base-pair reads. As for the original processing: Across the roughly 640 repertoires, a later analysis counted 75 million to 90 million unique TCR beta chains, approximately 10 million of which were shared by at least two donors. Raw reads were error-corrected and collapsed into unique sequences by a nearest-neighbor algorithm in which closely related sequences were merged to remove PCR and sequencing errors. V, D and J gene segments were assigned by aligning CDR3 sequences to IMGT reference sequences. Each retained sequence needed at least a six-nucleotide match to both a V gene segment and a J gene segment. Rearrangements were classified as productive when the CDR3 lacked stop codons and remained in frame with V and J, and all other rearrangements were classified as non-productive. CDR3 was defined by IMGT convention, running from the second conserved V-encoded cysteine to the conserved J-encoded phenylalanine. The earlier analysis of about 570 of the donors excluded any sequence lacking an unambiguous match to a single V gene segment. In an earlier analysis of more than 500 of the donors, a V segment was called functional when productive rearrangements were above 56.7%, and segregating when the standard deviation between donors exceeded 5%. A statistical classification framework was built to diagnose cytomegalovirus status from the catalog of TCR beta chain sequences. V and J gene assignment, in a later analysis, came from comparing TCR nucleotide sequences with IMGT/GENE-DB human TR gene sequences. A later analysis assigned CDR3 sequences and most-parsimonious VDJ recombination scenarios with the TCRdist pipeline. In a later analysis, each TCR beta chain was defined by its CDR3 amino acid sequence together with its V-gene family, and reads lacking a unique V-gene family were excluded. As a way to deal with suspected cross-contamination and a sequencing artifact, a later analysis dropped nearly 600 nucleotide sequences that were highly shared and had low generation probability. A later analysis calculated a clonal expansion index for each public chain from normalized within-repertoire ranks of inferred template counts. Generation probabilities in a later analysis came from a VDJ recombination model fitted to out-of-frame rearrangements, and those results were checked against IGoR. A later analysis scored TCR-TCR, TCR-HLA and TCR-CMV co-occurrence with hypergeometric tests, applying a repertoire-size bias correction to TCR pairs. In a later analysis, false discovery rates were estimated by permuting HLA or CMV assignments 20 times. In a later analysis, co-occurring TCRs were grouped using DBSCAN, and TCRdist sequence similarity was added for clustering within HLA-allele-positive subsets. Co-occurrence clustering excluded repertoires with fewer than 30,000 or more than 120,000 public chains, plus five with anomalous nucleotide sharing. Held by TCRdb, this immuneACCESS table contains in-frame sequences only and omits some clones. Under half of the omission traces to an unresolved V gene where checked; the cause of the rest is unknown. From that table come the V and J calls and clone size; the DNA was used to work out D and trimming. This sample has about 160,000 clones in its table, and roughly 80% of those were observed once. More than 2% of the sample lies in the top ten.

In the germline V gene, CDR1 corresponds to KGHSH and CDR2 to LQKENI. From the cysteine up to the phenylalanine, the CDR3 has a length of 14 residues. Only the CDR3 DNA stays, 42 bases, in frame from base 1. The V end gives up 4 bases and the J end 2 bases, leaving 2 bases in the junction not matched to a gene. The cohort was made up of hundreds of healthy bone marrow donors. At the time of sampling, all cohort members were nominally healthy, though unrecorded immune exposures were likely present. The donor tested CMV seropositive and was one of the 289 seropositive cohort members. A peripheral blood sample was collected from each donor, and TCR beta sequencing was performed on peripheral blood mononuclear cells. Genomic DNA was extracted from the blood cell samples with the Qiagen DNeasy Blood Extraction Kit. Regarding this clone: The specificity of this receptor is unknown. Qualities for individual bases were not recorded, and no much larger clone is one base off. The same CDR3 can be traced to other DNA sequences in this sample.

The TCR originated in a man aged 50 to 60 in good health and CMV-seropositive. Sample: PBMCs. The chain was built from TRBV18 and TRBJ1-1, and 9 junction bases match TRBD1. CDR3 loop: CASSLDRGNTEAFF. The sequenced DNA: TGTGCCAGCTCACTGGACAGGGGTAACACTGAAGCTTTCTTT.